The rows below give T cell receptor beta chains drawn from one sample of a study of blood T cell repertoires in COVID-19. Using immunoSEQ multiplex PCR, the repertoire was profiled, and TCRdb retains in-frame clones only, with some absent. The sample lists roughly 260,000 clones, approximately 86% occurring once. Sequencing used peripheral blood. The receptors here all came from a woman between 50 and 59 years old who had recovered from COVID-19. Both conserved end residues are part of each CDR3. The D gene is left open where the match is weak. A clone size is listed for some rows: how often the clone was seen (once, few, many), or a class if it is expanded.

TRBD2	NA	TRBV5-1	TRBJ2-3	TGCGCCAGCAGCCCCAAGACTAGCGGGGGCTACACAGATACGCAGTATTTT	CASSPKTSGGYTDTQYF
TRBD2	NA	TRBV7-2	TRBJ2-2	TGTGCCAGCAGCTTCCTAGCGGGGGCGACCGGGGAGCTGTTTTTT	CASSFLAGATGELFF
NA	NA	TRBV3-1/TRBV3-2	TRBJ2-5	TGTGCCAGCAGCCATCTGTACCAAGAGACCCAGTACTTC	CASSHLYQETQYF
NA	NA	TRBV29-1	TRBJ2-5	TGCAGCGCCGGGACAAACCAAGAGACCCAGTACTTC	CSAGTNQETQYF
TRBD2	NA	TRBV4-2	TRBJ2-2	TGTGCCAGCAGCCAAGAGACTAGCGGGCTCGGGGAGCTGTTTTTT	CASSQETSGLGELFF
NA	NA	TRBV5-1	TRBJ2-5	TGCGCCAGCAGCTTGGAGAACCACGAGGGCTCCCAGTACTTC	CASSLENHEGSQYF
NA	NA	TRBV20-1	TRBJ2-7	TGCAGTGCTAGAACTTTGTACGAGCAGTACTTC	CSARTLYEQYF
TRBD1	few	TRBV6-5	TRBJ2-7	TGTGCCAGCACCGACAGGGGAGGCAATTCCTACGAGCAGTACTTC	CASTDRGGNSYEQYF
TRBD1	NA	TRBV28	TRBJ2-1	TGTGCCAGCAGTCCTCATCCACTTCGACAGGGGACAGACTACAATGAGCAGTTCTTC	CASSPHPLRQGTDYNEQFF
NA	NA	TRBV5-6	TRBJ1-3	TGTGCCAGCAGCTTTTGGTACTTCTCTGGAAACACCATATATTTT	CASSFWYFSGNTIYF
TRBD1	NA	TRBV6-5	TRBJ2-7	TGTGCCAGCAGCCCCAGGGGGCACACCTACGAGCAGTACTTC	CASSPRGHTYEQYF
NA	NA	TRBV5-1	TRBJ1-2	TGCGCCAGCAGCCCCGGACCCAGGGATAACTATGGCTACACCTTC	CASSPGPRDNYGYTF
NA	NA	TRBV19	TRBJ1-1	TGTGCCAGTAGTATGGGGAGACTGAACACTGAAGCTTTCTTT	CASSMGRLNTEAFF
TRBD1	NA	TRBV3-1/TRBV3-2	TRBJ2-7	TGTGCCAGCAGCACCTACCGGGACAGCCCCGAGCAGTACTTC	CASSTYRDSPEQYF
TRBD2	NA	TRBV29-1	TRBJ2-5	TGCAGCGTTGCCGTTCGGACTCCTGAGCTAGCGGGAGGGCCGTTCGAGACCCAGTACTTC	CSVAVRTPELAGGPFETQYF
NA	NA	TRBV28	TRBJ2-7	TGTGCCAGCAGCCCCCCCAGGGGCTCCTCCTACGAGCAGTACTTC	CASSPPRGSSYEQYF
TRBD1	once	TRBV7-2	TRBJ1-5	TGTGCCAGCAGCTCCAGGACAGGTGGAGGTCAGCCCCAGCATTTT	CASSSRTGGGQPQHF
NA	NA	TRBV4-1	TRBJ1-2	TGCGCCAGCAGCGACGACAGAGGCGGCTACACCTTC	CASSDDRGGYTF
TRBD1	NA	TRBV6-2/TRBV6-3	TRBJ1-6	TGTGCCAGCAGTTCCAGGGGGCCCATATCACCCCTCCACTTT	CASSSRGPISPLHF
TRBD1	once	TRBV3-1/TRBV3-2	TRBJ1-1	TGTGCCAGCAGCCTTGGGACAGCGTCTTTTTCCTACACTGAAGCTTTCTTT	CASSLGTASFSYTEAFF
NA	NA	TRBV19	TRBJ1-4	TGTGCCAGTAGTATAGCGCGGGGGGCTCGAGAAAAACTGTTTTTT	CASSIARGAREKLFF
TRBD1	NA	TRBV19	TRBJ1-2	TGTGCCAGTAGTCCCCAACAGGGGGCTTTTATGTATGGCTACACCTTC	CASSPQQGAFMYGYTF
TRBD2	NA	TRBV7-8	TRBJ2-5	TGTGCCAGCAGCTTATCCGGAAGGCTAGCGGGGGCAAAGCTTCAAGAGACCCAGTACTTC	CASSLSGRLAGAKLQETQYF
TRBD2	NA	TRBV3-1/TRBV3-2	TRBJ2-1	TGTGCCAGCAGCCGATTACTAGCGGGGGGGTCCGATGAGCAGTTCTTC	CASSRLLAGGSDEQFF
TRBD2	NA	TRBV27	TRBJ2-7	TGTGCCAGCAGCCGGAGACCCCGACTAGCGGGAGGGGACTACGAGCAGTACTTC	CASSRRPRLAGGDYEQYF
TRBD1	NA	TRBV29-1	TRBJ1-2	TGCAGCGTAGCTACCGGGACAGGGACTTTCGATGGCTACACCTTC	CSVATGTGTFDGYTF
TRBD1	NA	TRBV28	TRBJ1-1	TGTGCCAGCAGTCCAACCGGACAGGGGCCGAACACTGAAGCTTTCTTT	CASSPTGQGPNTEAFF
TRBD2	NA	TRBV18	TRBJ2-2	TGTGCCAGCTCGGGACTAGCGGACACCGGGGAGCTGTTTTTT	CASSGLADTGELFF
NA	NA	TRBV28	TRBJ2-7	TGTGCCAGCAGTTTATCGGCGGGATTTCCCTACGAGCAGTACTTC	CASSLSAGFPYEQYF
NA	NA	TRBV19	TRBJ1-6	TGTGCCAGTAGTATGGAGGGATATAATTCACCCCTCCACTTT	CASSMEGYNSPLHF
NA	NA	TRBV18	TRBJ1-1	TGTGCCAGCTCACCCCAGGGGTCCCGCCCTGAAGCTTTCTTT	CASSPQGSRPEAFF
NA	NA	TRBV7-2	TRBJ1-5	TGTGCCAGCAGCCTTACAGGGTACAATCAGCCCCAGCATTTT	CASSLTGYNQPQHF
NA	once	TRBV7-9	TRBJ2-1	TGTGCCAGCCGGAGCTCCTACAATGAGCAGTTCTTC	CASRSSYNEQFF
TRBD1	NA	TRBV27	TRBJ1-1	TGTGCCAGCAGATCCACAGGGGGGGGGAGGGCTTTCTTT	CASRSTGGGRAFF
NA	once	TRBV7-8	TRBJ2-7	TGTGCCAGCAGCCCCGACAGGCTCGGCGAGCAGTACTTC	CASSPDRLGEQYF
NA	NA	TRBV5-1	TRBJ1-5	TGCGCCAGCAGCCCGATGGGGGGGGCCGGAGAGCCCCAGCATTTT	CASSPMGGAGEPQHF
NA	NA	TRBV7-9	TRBJ1-3	TGTGCCAGCAGCTTTCTGGGCCCCTCTGGAAACACCATATATTTT	CASSFLGPSGNTIYF
NA	NA	TRBV6-5	TRBJ2-7	TGTGCCAGCAGACACGGACTGAGCTCCTACGAGCAGTACTTC	CASRHGLSSYEQYF
TRBD2	NA	TRBV5-4	TRBJ2-5	TGTGCCAGCAGCTTGGGGGGGAGGGCAGAAGAGACCCAGTACTTC	CASSLGGRAEETQYF
TRBD1	NA	TRBV28	TRBJ1-1	TGTGCCAGCAGACCCACAGGGGGATTTGAAGCTTTCTTT	CASRPTGGFEAFF
TRBD1	NA	TRBV6-5	TRBJ1-1	TGTGCCAGCAGCCGGACAGGCACTGAAGCTTTCTTT	CASSRTGTEAFF
NA	NA	TRBV27	TRBJ2-7	TGTGCCAGCAGGATAACCGGGACACCCCAATTGGGGCAGTACTTC	CASRITGTPQLGQYF
NA	NA	TRBV18	TRBJ1-5	TGTGCCAGCTCAGACAATAGCAATCAGCCCCAGCATTTT	CASSDNSNQPQHF